This T cell receptor beta chain was documented in a study of T-cell memory formation after mild COVID-19. The CDR3 sequence is 13 residues long. V gave up 6 bases and J gave up 4 bases; unmatched junction bases: 3. TCRdb called the 5' RACE reads again in MiXCR, with one record for every CDR3 protein. The sample lists 98,000 or so distinct CDR3 sequences, roughly a sixth seen once, with about 6% in the top ten. This clonotype was observed a handful of times. Sequencing was done on a sample of PBMCs or a T cell subset sorted from them (not recorded which). This clonotype was obtained from a man in his late teens or twenties who had mild COVID-19 (a few samples of this study predate the infection). Cell type and time point are not known. The V call is TRBV12-3 or TRBV12-4, the J call TRBJ1-5, with 7 bases aligning to TRBD1. CDR3 protein: CASRQGRNQPQHF. Written as DNA, the CDR3 is TGTGCCAGCAGACAGGGGAGGAATCAGCCCCAGCATTTT.